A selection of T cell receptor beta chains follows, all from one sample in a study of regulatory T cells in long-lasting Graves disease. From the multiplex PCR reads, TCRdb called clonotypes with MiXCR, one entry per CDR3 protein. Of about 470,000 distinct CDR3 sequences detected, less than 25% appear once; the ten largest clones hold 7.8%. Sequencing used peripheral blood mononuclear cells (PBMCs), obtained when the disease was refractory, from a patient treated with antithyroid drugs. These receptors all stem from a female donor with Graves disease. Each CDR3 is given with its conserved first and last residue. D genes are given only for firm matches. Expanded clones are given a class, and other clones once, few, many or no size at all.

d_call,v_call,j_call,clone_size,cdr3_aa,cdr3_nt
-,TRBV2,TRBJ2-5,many,CASRSGHQETQYF,TGTGCCAGCAGGTCAGGGCACCAAGAGACCCAGTACTTC
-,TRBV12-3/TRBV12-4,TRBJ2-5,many,CASSLGGLGETQYF,TGTGCCAGCAGCTTGGGGGGTCTTGGAGAGACCCAGTACTTC
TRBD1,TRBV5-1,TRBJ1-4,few,CASRRDRNEKLFF,TGCGCCAGCAGGCGGGACAGGAATGAAAAACTGTTTTTT
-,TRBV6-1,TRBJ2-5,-,CASSEGAPMYQETQYF,TGTGCCAGCAGTGAAGGGGCCCCCATGTACCAAGAGACCCAGTACTTC
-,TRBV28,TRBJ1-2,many,CASKMQADFYTF,TGTGCCAGCAAGATGCAGGCTGACTTCTACACCTTC
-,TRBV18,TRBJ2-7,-,CASSPGSEPYEQYF,TGTGCCAGCTCACCGGGCAGTGAGCCTTACGAGCAGTACTTC
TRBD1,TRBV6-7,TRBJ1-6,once,CASRLSIETGGSPLHF,TGTGCCAGCAGACTCAGCATTGAGACAGGGGGATCACCCCTCCACTTT
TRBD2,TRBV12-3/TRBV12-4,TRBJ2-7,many,CASRAGTSGRTYEQYF,TGTGCCAGCAGAGCTGGGACTAGCGGCCGAACCTACGAGCAGTACTTC
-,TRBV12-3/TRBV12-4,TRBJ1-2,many,CASLPSVNGYTF,TGTGCCAGTCTCCCTTCCGTCAATGGCTACACCTTC
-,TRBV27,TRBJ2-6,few,CASSPPGGANVLTF,TGTGCCAGCAGTCCCCCCGGGGGGGCCAACGTCCTGACTTTC
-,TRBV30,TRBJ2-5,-,CAWSAGTQETQYF,TGTGCCTGGAGCGCCGGGACGCAAGAGACCCAGTACTTC
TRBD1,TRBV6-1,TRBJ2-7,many,CASRGTGVDEQYF,TGTGCCAGCAGGGGGACAGGGGTCGACGAGCAGTACTTC
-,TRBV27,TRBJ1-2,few,CASSLFGDGYTF,TGTGCCAGCAGTTTATTTGGGGATGGCTACACCTTC